This T cell receptor beta chain appears in the sequencing data of a study of cytomegalovirus exposure and HLA in healthy donors. Study summary: T cells numbering around 180 million yielded some 100 million unique TCR beta sequences in an earlier analysis. Of all 400 or so donors who were genotyped, 70% to 85% belonged to the Caucasian-associated ancestry cluster.

Germline assignment: CDR1 LNHDA and CDR2 SQIVND (reference sequence). With 6 bases clipped from V and 2 bases from J, the junction kept 1 base outside the gene matches. This CDR3 comprises 13 residues. PCR was performed using 60 Vbeta and 13 Jbeta primers. TCRdb's table, derived via immunoSEQ multiplex PCR, lists solely in-frame clones and lacks some. This table has around 200,000 clones, approximately 90% appearing once. Findings of the study overall: Most of the TCR beta V segments (in an earlier analysis) were productive either about 87% or about 30% of the time.

Details on this clone: What it binds is unknown.

This clonotype originated in a woman younger than 35 in good health and CMV-seronegative. The gene calls are TRBV19 and TRBJ2-7; 10 nucleotides line up with TRBD1. Specimen: PBMCs. The CDR3 here is CASSGTGAYEQYF. In DNA, the CDR3 is TGTGCCAGTAGCGGGACAGGGGCCTACGAGCAGTACTTC.